A single T cell receptor beta chain is shown here with its context. Antigen: not known. cDNA was made by 5'RACE with 10-nucleotide random UMIs. Each CDR3 protein is one row after TCRdb ran MiXCR on the 5' RACE reads. Here the sample spans roughly 48,000 distinct CDR3 sequences, 13% being singletons. These data originate in a study of neurological immune-mediated disorders. Notes on the study in general: While HTLV-1-associated myelopathy showed the greatest TCR clonal expansion, multiple sclerosis showed the least, falling below healthy controls.

The time point is: longitudinal time-point 2. V dropped 5 bases and J dropped 1 base, with 12 bases sitting between them. In germline, CDR1 is SGHRS, CDR2 YFSETQ. The CDR3 covers 14 residues. The source material was PBMCs. The chain joins TRBV5-1 to TRBJ2-5, with D possibly being TRBD2 (6 bases). This receptor was taken from a male donor with HTLV-1-associated myelopathy (HAM/TSP). CDR3 residues: CASSLLGGQETQYF. CDR3 in DNA: TGCGCCAGCAGTTTGTTGGGGGGCCAAGAGACCCAGTACTTC.